This entry features one T cell receptor (beta chain) sequence. The CDR3 loop spans 14 amino acids. The V gene end was trimmed by 4 bases and the J gene end by 0 bases; junction bases not matched to a gene: 0. Germline assignment: CDR1 LGHDT and CDR2 YNNKEL (reference sequence). This sample stems from a study of blood T cell repertoires in COVID-19. Study information: Both acute and convalescent COVID-19 samples were obtained from the United States, Italy and Spain. T cells, B-cell-depleted T cells, or PBMCs provided the cDNA or gDNA that served as material.

TCRdb's table, derived via immunoSEQ multiplex PCR, lists solely in-frame clones and lacks some. The data show about 140,000 clones, about 90% seen once. The TCR sequence derives from a woman aged 80 or over with acute or convalescent COVID-19. The chain carries TRBV3-1 (or the pseudogene TRBV3-2) and TRBJ2-3, with TRBD1 identical over 8 bases. The material sequenced was peripheral blood. CDR3 DNA sequence: TGTGCCAGCAGCCGGACAGGGAGCACAGATACGCAGTATTTT. It yields the protein CASSRTGSTDTQYF.